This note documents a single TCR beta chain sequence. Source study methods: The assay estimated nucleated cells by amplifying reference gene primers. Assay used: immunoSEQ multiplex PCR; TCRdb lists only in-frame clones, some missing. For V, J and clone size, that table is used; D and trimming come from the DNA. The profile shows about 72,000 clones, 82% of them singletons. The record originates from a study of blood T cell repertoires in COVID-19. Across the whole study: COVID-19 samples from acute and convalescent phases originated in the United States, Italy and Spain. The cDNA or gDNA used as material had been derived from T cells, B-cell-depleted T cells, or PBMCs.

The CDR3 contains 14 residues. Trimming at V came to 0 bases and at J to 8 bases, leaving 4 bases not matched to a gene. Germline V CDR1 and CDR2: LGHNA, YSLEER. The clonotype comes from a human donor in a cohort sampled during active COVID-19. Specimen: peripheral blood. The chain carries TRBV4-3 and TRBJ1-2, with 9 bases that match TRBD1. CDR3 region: CASSQERDRDGYTF. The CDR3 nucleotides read TGCGCCAGCAGCCAAGAGAGGGACAGGGACGGCTACACCTTC.